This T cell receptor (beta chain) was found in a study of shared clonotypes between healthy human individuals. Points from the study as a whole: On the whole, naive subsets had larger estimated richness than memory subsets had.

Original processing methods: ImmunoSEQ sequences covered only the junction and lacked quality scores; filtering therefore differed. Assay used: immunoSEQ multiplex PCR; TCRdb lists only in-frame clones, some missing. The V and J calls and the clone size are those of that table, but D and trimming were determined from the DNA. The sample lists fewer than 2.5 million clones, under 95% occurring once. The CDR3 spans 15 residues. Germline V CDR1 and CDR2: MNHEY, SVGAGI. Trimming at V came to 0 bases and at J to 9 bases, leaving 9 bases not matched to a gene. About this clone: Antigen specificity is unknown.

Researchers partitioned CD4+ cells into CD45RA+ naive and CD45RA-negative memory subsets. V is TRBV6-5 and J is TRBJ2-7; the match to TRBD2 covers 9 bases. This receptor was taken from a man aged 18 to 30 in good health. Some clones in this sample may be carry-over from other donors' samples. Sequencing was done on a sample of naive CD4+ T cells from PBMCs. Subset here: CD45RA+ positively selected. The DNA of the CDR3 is TGTGCCAGCAGTTACTCGGCGGGAGGGCCGGTTGTGCAGTACTTC. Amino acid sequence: CASSYSAGGPVVQYF.